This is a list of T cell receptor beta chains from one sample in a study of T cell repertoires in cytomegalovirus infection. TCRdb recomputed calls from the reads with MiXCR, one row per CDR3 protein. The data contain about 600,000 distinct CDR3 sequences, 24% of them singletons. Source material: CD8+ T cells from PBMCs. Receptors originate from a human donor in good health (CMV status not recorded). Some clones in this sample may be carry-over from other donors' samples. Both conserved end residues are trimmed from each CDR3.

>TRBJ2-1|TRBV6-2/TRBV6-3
ASSYSNGYNEQF
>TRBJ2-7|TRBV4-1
ASSQVGSEQY
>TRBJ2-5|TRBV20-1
SATGEGGETQY
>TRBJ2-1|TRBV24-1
ATSELAGEQF
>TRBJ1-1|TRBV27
ASSLTGGRDTEAF
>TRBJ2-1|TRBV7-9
ASSPPQRGAYNEQF
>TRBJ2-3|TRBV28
ASSNSLAGTDTQY
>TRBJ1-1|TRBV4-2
ASSHQGGREAF
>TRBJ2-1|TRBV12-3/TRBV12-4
ASSFSSGGAFGYNEQF
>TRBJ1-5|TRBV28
ASSLLTGGRQPQH
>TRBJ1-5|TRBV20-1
SARLVRTGGLRGNQPQH
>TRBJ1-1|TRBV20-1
SASETRTEAF
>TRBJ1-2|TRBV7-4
ASSPAGTTYGYT
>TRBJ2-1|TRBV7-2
ASSLVRGGIFNEQF
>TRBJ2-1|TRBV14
VSSQDIGAITYNEQF
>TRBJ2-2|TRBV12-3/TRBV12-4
ASSPSRQGAGELF
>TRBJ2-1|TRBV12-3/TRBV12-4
ASSFGTLPLTYNEQF
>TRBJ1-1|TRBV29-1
SVEVSTEAF
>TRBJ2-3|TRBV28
ASSYAGSGARGTDTQY
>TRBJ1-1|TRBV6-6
ASSPSLRTEAF
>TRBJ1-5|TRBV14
ASSSRDRDQPQH
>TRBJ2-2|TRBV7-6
ASSTQNPVANTGELF
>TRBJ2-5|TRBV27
ASSRLAGNTQETQY
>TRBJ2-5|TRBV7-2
ASSLLAIQETQY
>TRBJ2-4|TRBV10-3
AISETDLAKNIQY
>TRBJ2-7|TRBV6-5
ASSYAGGAYEQY
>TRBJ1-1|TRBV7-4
ATPNSQGGATEAF
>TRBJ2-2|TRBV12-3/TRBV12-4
ASSSSLTGELF
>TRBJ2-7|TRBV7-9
ASSPGYNEQY
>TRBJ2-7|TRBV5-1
ASSLEGGGYYEQY
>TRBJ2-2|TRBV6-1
ATSGQPGELF
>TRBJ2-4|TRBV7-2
ASSFPRDREGNIQY
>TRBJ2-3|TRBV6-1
ANSGTDTDTQY
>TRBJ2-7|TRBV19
ASSIGTGEPYEQY
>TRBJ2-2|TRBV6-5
ASSYSMAGANTGELF
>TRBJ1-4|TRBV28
ASSSRQDATNEKLF
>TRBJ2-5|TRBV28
ASSLEAMGHYQETQY
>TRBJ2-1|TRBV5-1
ASSSSTRRNEQF
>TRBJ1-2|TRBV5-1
ASSFTSDGYT
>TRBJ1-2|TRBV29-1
SVETRGDGYT